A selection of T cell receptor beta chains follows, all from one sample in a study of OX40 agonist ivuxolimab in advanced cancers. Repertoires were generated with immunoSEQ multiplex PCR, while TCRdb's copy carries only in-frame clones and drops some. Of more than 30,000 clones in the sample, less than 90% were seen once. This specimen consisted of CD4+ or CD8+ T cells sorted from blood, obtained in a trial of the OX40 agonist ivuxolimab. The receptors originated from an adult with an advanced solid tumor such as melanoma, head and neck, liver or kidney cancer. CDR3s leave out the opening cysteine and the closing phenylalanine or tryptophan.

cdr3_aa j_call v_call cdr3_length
ASSNTRLAPGELF TRBJ2-2 TRBV5-8 13
ASSISYEQY TRBJ2-7 TRBV28 9
ASSEVEGTPYSPY TRBJ2-3 TRBV2 13
ASSATSGRADTQY TRBJ2-3 TRBV9 13
ASSSGQGANGYT TRBJ1-2 TRBV27 12
ASSLGGLGYT TRBJ1-2 TRBV28 10
ASSPLAGVGPQY TRBJ2-5 TRBV27 12
ASSHGFGREQF TRBJ2-1 TRBV4-3 11
ASSLGTNQPQH TRBJ1-5 TRBV27 11
ASNLRTSGRGNEQF TRBJ2-1 TRBV7-9 14
ASSQDGGRDTQY TRBJ2-3 TRBV4-1 12
ASSFVSPTGELF TRBJ2-2 TRBV28 12
ASSPIPQGHEQF TRBJ2-1 TRBV4-1 12
ASSPGQNNEQF TRBJ2-1 TRBV18 11
ASSFQGSGNTIY TRBJ1-3 TRBV28 12
ASSTSDSGGYGYT TRBJ1-2 TRBV19 13
ASRSERDGSGLGYGYT TRBJ1-2 TRBV5-6 16
ASSLGAGGSNGYT TRBJ1-2 TRBV27 13
ATSGAGGELF TRBJ2-2 TRBV15 10
ASTMTGGHGYT TRBJ1-2 TRBV5-6 11
ASTLLASGNTGELF TRBJ2-2 TRBV19 14
ASSSIRRDTGELF TRBJ2-2 TRBV5-6 13